These T cell receptor beta chains were read from a single sample in a study of blood T cell repertoires in COVID-19. Assay used: immunoSEQ multiplex PCR; TCRdb lists only in-frame clones, some missing. The data show a few hundred thousand clones, approximately 85% seen once. Sequencing was performed on peripheral blood. The receptors originated from a human donor in a cohort sampled during active COVID-19. Each CDR3 is given with its conserved first and last residue. D genes are given only for firm matches. Not every row has a clone size; where given, it reads once, few, many or a size class.

V,size,J,D,DNA,CDR3
TRBV7-9,.,TRBJ1-2,TRBD1,TGTGCCAGCAGCTCCAGCGACAGGGACAGATCAAAAGGCTACACCTTC,CASSSSDRDRSKGYTF
TRBV7-2,.,TRBJ1-1,.,TGTGCCAGCAGCTTACGGAGGGTGAACACTGAAGCTTTCTTT,CASSLRRVNTEAFF
TRBV29-1,.,TRBJ2-2,.,TGCAGCGCCCGGGATAGGGAGAACACCGGGGAGCTGTTTTTT,CSARDRENTGELFF
TRBV5-4,.,TRBJ1-1,.,TGTGCCAGCAGCCACGACAGTAACACTGAAGCTTTCTTT,CASSHDSNTEAFF
TRBV24-1,.,TRBJ1-2,TRBD1,TGTGCCACCAGTGACTCGAACTCCCCGGGACAGGGGATCGACGGCTACACCTTC,CATSDSNSPGQGIDGYTF
TRBV18,.,TRBJ1-2,.,TGTGCCAGCTCACCATTTGAAGGGGTAATAGGCTACACCTTC,CASSPFEGVIGYTF
TRBV6-5,once,TRBJ1-2,.,TGTGCCAGCAAAACCTACTCTAACTATGGCTACACCTTC,CASKTYSNYGYTF
TRBV14,once,TRBJ1-3,.,TGTGCCAGCAGCCCCCTACGGGGGGCCTCTGGAAACACCATATATTTT,CASSPLRGASGNTIYF
TRBV10-2,few,TRBJ2-7,.,TGCGCCAGCAGTAGGGGGATTCCTCTCTACGAGCAGTACTTC,CASSRGIPLYEQYF
TRBV15,.,TRBJ2-7,TRBD1,TGTGCCACCAGCAGACTACTTGGGACAGGGAGTAACGAGCAGTACTTC,CATSRLLGTGSNEQYF